This TCR beta chain was found in a study of shared clonotypes between healthy human individuals. The study's findings and limits: Unshared clonotypes carried lower generation probabilities than those common to all four donors. Sorted-subset sequencing, rarefaction showed, was incomplete despite large depth.

This table comes from immunoSEQ multiplex PCR, and its TCRdb copy is limited to in-frame clones, with some not included. The sample yields about 1.5 million clones, around 97% seen once. The donor cohort consisted entirely of Caucasian adults residing in Nashville, Tennessee. Worth noting for this clone: Its antigen is as yet unknown. Other DNA sequences in this sample translate to the same CDR3.

V lost 3 bases and J lost 0, with 8 bases in between. The CDR3 contains 14 residues. Germline lookup yields CDR1 KGHSH and CDR2 LQKENI. The chain recombines TRBV18 with TRBJ2-5; no definite D call. The TCR comes from a man younger than 45 in good health. Material for sequencing was naive CD4+ T cells sorted from blood. Indicated subset: CD45RA+ positively selected. The chain's CDR3 is CASSPDLYQETQYF. CDR3 coding DNA: TGTGCCAGCTCACCTGACCTCTACCAAGAGACCCAGTACTTC.